The entry below describes one T cell receptor beta chain. This CDR3 is 16 amino acids long. In germline, CDR1 is MGHRA, CDR2 YSYEKL. Trimming removed 3 bases at V and 1 base at J, with 13 bases between. This sample is drawn from a study of control samples from healthy donors and cancer patients. Libraries were prepared by immunoSEQ multiplex PCR; TCRdb keeps only in-frame clonotypes and omits some of them. The sample holds under 100,000 clones, roughly 90% seen once. The genes are TRBV4-1 and TRBJ1-3, with D tentatively TRBD1 (6 bases). Sequencing was performed on blood. This TCR was sampled from a woman in her 70s in good health. CDR3 DNA sequence: TGCGCCAGCAGCCATAATACAGGGAATTCTGGAAACACCATATATTTT. It yields the protein CASSHNTGNSGNTIYF.